This record covers a single T cell receptor beta chain. Its antigen is not known. The V end lost 11 bases, the J end lost 9 bases, and 20 bases lay between the germline ends. This CDR3 comprises 12 residues. Germline V gives CDR1 ENHRY, CDR2 SYGVKD. Purity exceeding 98% was reached by all sorted populations. The sample comes from a study of beta chain features in type 1 diabetes. Study results and limitations: Comparison showed that naive, central memory and Treg TCRB repertoires appeared more similar among patients than among healthy donors.

Every isolated RNA sample was fully reverse transcribed, so sequencing captured expressed TCRB transcripts. Assay used: immunoSEQ multiplex PCR; TCRdb lists only in-frame clones, some missing. Counted here are under 500,000 clones, 30% occurring once; the ten biggest clones make up 0.065%. The chain carries TRBV10-3 and TRBJ2-7; a possible D gene is TRBD2 (6 bases). The TCR comes from a man in his late teens or twenties in good health. Source material: naive CD4+ T cells from blood. The CDR3 here is CAAGTDSSRQYF. CDR3 coding DNA: TGTGCCGCAGGGACTGACTCTTCAAGGCAGTACTTC.